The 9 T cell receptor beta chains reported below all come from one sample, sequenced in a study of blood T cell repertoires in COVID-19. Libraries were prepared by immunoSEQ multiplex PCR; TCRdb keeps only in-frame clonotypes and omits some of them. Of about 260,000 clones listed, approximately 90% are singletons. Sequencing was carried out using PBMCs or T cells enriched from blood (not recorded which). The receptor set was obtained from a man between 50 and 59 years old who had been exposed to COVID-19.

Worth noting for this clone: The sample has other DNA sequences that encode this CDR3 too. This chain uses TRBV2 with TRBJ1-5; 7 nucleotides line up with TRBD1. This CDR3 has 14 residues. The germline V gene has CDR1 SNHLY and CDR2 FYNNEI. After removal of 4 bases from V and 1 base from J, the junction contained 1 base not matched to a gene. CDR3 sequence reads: CASSGQGSNQPQHF. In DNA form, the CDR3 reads TGTGCCAGCAGTGGACAGGGAAGCAATCAGCCCCAGCATTTT.

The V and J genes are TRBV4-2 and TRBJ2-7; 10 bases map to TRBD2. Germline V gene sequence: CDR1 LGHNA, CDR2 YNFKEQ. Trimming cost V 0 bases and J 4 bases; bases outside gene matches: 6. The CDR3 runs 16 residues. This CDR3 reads CASSQDLAGGRYEQYF. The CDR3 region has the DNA TGTGCCAGCAGCCAAGATTTAGCGGGGGGTCGGTACGAGCAGTACTTC.

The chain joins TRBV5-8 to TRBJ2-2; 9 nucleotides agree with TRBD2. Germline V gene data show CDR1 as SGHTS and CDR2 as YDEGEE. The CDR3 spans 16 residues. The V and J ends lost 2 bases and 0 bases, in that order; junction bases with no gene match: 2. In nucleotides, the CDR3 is TGTGCCAGCAGCTTAGGACTAGCGTCGAACACCGGGGAGCTGTTTTTT. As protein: CASSLGLASNTGELFF. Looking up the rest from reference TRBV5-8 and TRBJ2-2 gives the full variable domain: EAGVTQSPTHLIKTRGQQATLRCSPISGHTSVYWYQQALGLGLQFLLWYDEGEERNRGNFPPRFSGRQFPNYSSELNVNALELEDSALYLCASSLGLASNTGELFFGEGSRLTVL.

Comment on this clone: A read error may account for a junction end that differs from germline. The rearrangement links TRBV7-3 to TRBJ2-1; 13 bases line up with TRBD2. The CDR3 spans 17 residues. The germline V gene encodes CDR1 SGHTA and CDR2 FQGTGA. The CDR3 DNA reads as TGTGCCAGCAGCCTAACCCGGACTAGCGGGGGTGCCGATGAGCAGTTCTTC. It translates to CASSLTRTSGGADEQFF.

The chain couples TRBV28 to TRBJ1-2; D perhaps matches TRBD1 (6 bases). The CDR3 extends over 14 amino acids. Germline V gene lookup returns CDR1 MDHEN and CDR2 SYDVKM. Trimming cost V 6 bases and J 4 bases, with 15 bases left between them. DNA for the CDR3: TGTGCCAGCAGATATGGACAGCGAATCTATGGCTACACCTTC. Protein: CASRYGQRIYGYTF.

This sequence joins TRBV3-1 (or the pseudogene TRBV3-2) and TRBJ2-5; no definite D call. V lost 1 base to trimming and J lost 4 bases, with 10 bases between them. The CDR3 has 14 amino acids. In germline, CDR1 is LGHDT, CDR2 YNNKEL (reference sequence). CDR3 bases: TGTGCCAGCAGCCAAGCTTTCTTATCAGAGACCCAGTACTTC. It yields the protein CASSQAFLSETQYF.

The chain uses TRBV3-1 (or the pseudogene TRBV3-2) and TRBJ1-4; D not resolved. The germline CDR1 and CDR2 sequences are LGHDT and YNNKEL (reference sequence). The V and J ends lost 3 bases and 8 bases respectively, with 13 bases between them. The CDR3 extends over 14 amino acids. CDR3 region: CASSQDGRGEKLFF. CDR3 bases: TGTGCCAGCAGCCAGGACGGGCGAGGGGAAAAACTGTTTTTT.

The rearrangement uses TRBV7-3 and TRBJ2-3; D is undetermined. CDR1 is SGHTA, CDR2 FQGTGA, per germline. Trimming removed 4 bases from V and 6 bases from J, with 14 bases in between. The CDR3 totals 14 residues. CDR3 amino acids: CASSSDSPPDTQYF. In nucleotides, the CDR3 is TGTGCCAGCAGCTCAGACTCGCCACCCGATACGCAGTATTTT.

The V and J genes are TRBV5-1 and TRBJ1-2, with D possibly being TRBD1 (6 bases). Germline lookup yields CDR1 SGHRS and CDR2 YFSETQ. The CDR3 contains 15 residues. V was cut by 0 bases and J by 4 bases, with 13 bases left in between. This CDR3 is CASSLGQARGYGYTF. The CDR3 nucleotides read TGCGCCAGCAGCTTGGGACAGGCCCGGGGCTATGGCTACACCTTC.